This entry features one T cell receptor (beta chain) sequence. Its specificity is not known. The record originates from a study of T cells expressing NK-cell markers. Regarding the study as a whole: Dominant NKG2C+ clonotypes made up roughly 1.0-7.5% of CD8+ T cells in more than 5 donors.

The germline V gene has CDR1 DFQATT and CDR2 SNEGSKA (reference sequence). The CDR3 has 16 residues. The authors made TCR beta cDNA libraries by 5'RACE template switching. This switching added a universal primer site and UMIs. One entry per CDR3 protein, without DNA, is what TCRdb gives after re-calling the 5' RACE reads. Its table lists 350,000 to 400,000 distinct CDR3 sequences. The clonotype was recovered from a woman aged 50 to 60 in good health. The chain combines TRBV20-1 with TRBJ2-3; TCRdb outputs TRBD1, but without DNA this stays unchecked. Material for sequencing was blood T cells: a sorted CD56 or NKG2C T cell subset, CD4+ or CD8+ T cells, or bulk PBMC T cells (not recorded which). The CDR3 loop reads CSARHRDRDSTDTQYF.